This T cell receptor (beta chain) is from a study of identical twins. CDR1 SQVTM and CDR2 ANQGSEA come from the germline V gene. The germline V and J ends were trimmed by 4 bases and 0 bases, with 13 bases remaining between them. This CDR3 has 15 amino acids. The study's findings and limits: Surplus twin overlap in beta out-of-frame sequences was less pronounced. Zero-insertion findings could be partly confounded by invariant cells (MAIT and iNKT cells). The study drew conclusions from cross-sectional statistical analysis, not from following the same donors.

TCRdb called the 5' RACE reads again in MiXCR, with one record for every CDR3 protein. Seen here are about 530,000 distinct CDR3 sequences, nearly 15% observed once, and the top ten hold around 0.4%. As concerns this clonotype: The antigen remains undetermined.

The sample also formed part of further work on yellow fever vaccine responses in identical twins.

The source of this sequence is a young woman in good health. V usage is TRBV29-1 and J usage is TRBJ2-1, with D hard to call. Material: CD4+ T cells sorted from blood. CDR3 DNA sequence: TGCAGCGTTGCCAAGGCAGTTTACTCCTACAATGAGCAGTTCTTC. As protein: CSVAKAVYSYNEQFF.